This T cell receptor (beta chain) was sequenced in a study of blood T cell repertoires in COVID-19. The overall study: There were acute and convalescent COVID-19 samples, and they came from the United States, Italy and Spain. T cells, B-cell-depleted T cells, or PBMCs supplied cDNA or gDNA.

Here immunoSEQ multiplex PCR was the method, and the copy in TCRdb shows in-frame clones only, minus some. The data show some 180,000 clones, with 80% to 90% seen just once and less than 3.5% held by the top ten. The germline V gene encodes CDR1 LGHDT and CDR2 YNNKEL (reference sequence). The V gene lost 7 bases and the J gene lost 2 bases, with 12 bases spanning the gap. The CDR3 has 15 amino acids. V usage is TRBV3-1 (or the pseudogene TRBV3-2) and J usage is TRBJ1-6; D is perhaps TRBD1 (6 bases). The TCR sequence derives from a woman older than 75 with COVID-19, enrolled during active disease. Sequencing used peripheral blood. The CDR3 here is CASNLQGPYNSPLHF. The CDR3 DNA sequence: TGTGCCAGCAACCTACAGGGCCCCTATAATTCACCCCTCCACTTT.